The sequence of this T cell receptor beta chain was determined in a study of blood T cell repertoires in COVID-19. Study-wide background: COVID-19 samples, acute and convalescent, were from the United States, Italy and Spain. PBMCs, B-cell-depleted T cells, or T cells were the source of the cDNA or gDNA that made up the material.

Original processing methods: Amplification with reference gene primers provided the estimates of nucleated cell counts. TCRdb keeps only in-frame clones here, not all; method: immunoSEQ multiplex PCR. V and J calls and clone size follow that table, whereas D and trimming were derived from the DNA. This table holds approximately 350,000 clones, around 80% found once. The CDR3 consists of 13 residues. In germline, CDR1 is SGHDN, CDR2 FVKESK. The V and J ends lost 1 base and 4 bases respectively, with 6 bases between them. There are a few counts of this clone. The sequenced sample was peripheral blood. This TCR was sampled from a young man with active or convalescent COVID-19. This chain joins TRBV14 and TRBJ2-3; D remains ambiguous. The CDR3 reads CASSQVAADTQYF. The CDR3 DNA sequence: TGTGCCAGCAGCCAAGTGGCGGCAGATACGCAGTATTTT.